These 30 T cell receptor beta chains share one sample of origin, sequenced in a study of T cells in Graves' hyperthyroidism and ophthalmopathy. Amplified regions were TCR beta CDR3 sequences from RNA transcripts. During a first-round RT-PCR of the TCR CDR3, the HTBI primer set was used. TCRdb fed the multiplex PCR reads into MiXCR, producing one record per CDR3 protein. The data show fewer than 450,000 distinct CDR3 sequences, around a sixth seen once. The sequenced sample consisted of blood. These receptors were taken from a man aged 18 to 30 with Graves' ophthalmopathy.

This sequence joins TRBV10-3 and TRBJ1-3; possible D gene TRBD1, 6 bases. The CDR3 spans 15 residues. Trimming shortened V by 4 bases and J by 3 bases, and 13 bases separated the two germline ends. Germline V gene data show CDR1 as ENHRY and CDR2 as SYGVKD. CDR3 sequence: CAISVYFRGGNTIYF. CDR3 nucleotide sequence: TGTGCCATCAGTGTCTACTTCAGGGGTGGAAACACCATATATTTT.

There are a few counts of this clonotype. The chain couples TRBV9 to TRBJ1-4; perhaps TRBD1 as D (5 bases). This CDR3 spans 13 amino acids. The V end lost 3 bases, the J end lost 7 bases, and 10 bases lay between the germline ends. Germline CDR1 and CDR2: SGDLS and YYNGEE. In DNA form, the CDR3 reads TGTGCCAGCAGCGCGCAGGGCGGTGAAAAACTGTTTTTT. Translating it yields CASSAQGGEKLFF.

This clonotype was seen repeatedly, ten times or more. This chain connects TRBV5-1 to TRBJ1-1; no firm D call. Trimming pared 2 bases from V and 6 bases from J, leaving 8 bases between. Per germline, CDR1 SGHRS and CDR2 YFSETQ. The CDR3 sequence is 12 residues long. The CDR3 nucleotides are TGCGCCAGCAGCTTTAGTGGCTCTGAAGCTTTCTTT. It codes for CASSFSGSEAFF. Based on the CDR3 plus reference TRBV5-1 and TRBJ1-1, the full variable domain is KAGVTQTPRYLIKTRGQQVTLSCSPISGHRSVSWYQQTPGQGLQFLFEYFSETQRNKGNFPGRFSGRQFSNSRSEMNVSTLELGDSALYLCASSFSGSEAFFGQGTRLTVV.

The chain links TRBV4-1 to TRBJ2-3; 14 bases map to TRBD2. This CDR3 is 20 amino acids long. With 2 bases clipped from V and 0 bases from J, the junction kept 10 bases outside the gene matches. Germline-derived CDR1 and CDR2 are MGHRA and YSYEKL. The CDR3 DNA reads TGCGCCAGCAGCCAATACCCCGGGACTAGCGGGGGCGGTAGCACAGATACGCAGTATTTT. It encodes CASSQYPGTSGGGSTDTQYF.

This clonotype was counted many times. This chain uses TRBV24-1 with TRBJ2-1, with no clear D. Germline-derived CDR1 and CDR2 are KGHDR and SFDVKD. This CDR3 region has 12 residues. Trimming removed 1 base at V and 8 bases at J, with 5 bases between. CDR3 DNA sequence: TGTGCCACCAGTGATTTTACTGATGAGCAGTTCTTC. Translating it yields CATSDFTDEQFF.

This clonotype was seen at least ten times. V is TRBV5-1 and J is TRBJ1-1; D remains ambiguous. The germline CDR1 and CDR2 sequences are SGHRS and YFSETQ. V lost 0 bases, J lost 0 bases, and 9 bases lay in between. This CDR3 comprises 15 residues. CDR3 in amino acids: CASSLGPNLNTEAFF. CDR3 coding DNA: TGCGCCAGCAGCTTGGGGCCAAACCTGAACACTGAAGCTTTCTTT.

The chain couples TRBV28 to TRBJ1-2; tentative D call: TRBD1 (6 bases). Looked up from germline, CDR1 is MDHEN and CDR2 is SYDVKM. V lost 4 bases and J lost 6, with 15 bases in between. The CDR3 sequence is 14 residues long. CDR3 DNA sequence: TGTGCCAGCAGTTCGCCCACAGGGCCCCATGGCTACACCTTC. Its translation is CASSSPTGPHGYTF.

The V call is TRBV11-2, the J call TRBJ2-1; 8 bases map to TRBD2. This CDR3 region has 16 residues. Losses at the gene ends were 6 bases for V and 1 base for J; bases not matched to a gene: 8. Germline V CDR1 and CDR2: SGHAT, FQNNGV. The CDR3 here is CASRPIAGSSYNEQFF. The CDR3 nucleotides read TGTGCCAGCAGACCTATAGCGGGGTCTTCCTACAATGAGCAGTTCTTC. The entire variable domain, with the rest obtained from reference TRBV11-2 and TRBJ2-1, is as follows: EAGVAQSPRYKIIEKRQSVAFWCNPISGHATLYWYQQILGQGPKLLIQFQNNGVVDDSQLPKDRFSAERLKGVDSTLKIQPAKLEDSAVYLCASRPIAGSSYNEQFFGPGTRLTVL.

The chain recombines TRBV29-1 with TRBJ1-5, with TRBD1 identical over 8 bases. This CDR3 is 13 amino acids long. Germline values: CDR1 SQVTM, CDR2 ANQGSEA. The junction had 3 bases not matched to a gene; V was cut back by 5 bases and J by 3 bases. CDR3 coding DNA: TGCAGCGTTTCACAGGGGGTCAATCAGCCCCAGCATTTT. The encoded protein is CSVSQGVNQPQHF.

In the case of this clonotype: It may be a read error: a sequence one base away is much more abundant. This chain links TRBV2 with TRBJ2-1; 12 positions agree with TRBD2. Trimming at V came to 6 bases and at J to 10 bases, leaving 7 bases not matched to a gene. This CDR3 contains 14 residues. Looked up from germline, CDR1 is SNHLY and CDR2 is FYNNEI. CDR3 in amino acids: CASSPLAGGHEQFF. As DNA, the CDR3 is TGTGCCAGCAGCCCACTAGCGGGGGGCCACGAGCAGTTCTTC.

This clonotype was observed a handful of times. The chain joins TRBV28 to TRBJ2-1; D possibly corresponds to TRBD2 (5 bases). Germline CDR1 is MDHEN and CDR2 is SYDVKM. This CDR3 has 17 residues. With 1 base removed from V and 9 bases from J, the gap between germline ends came to 22 bases. The CDR3 is CASSLFLRAALGGEQFF. CDR3 bases: TGTGCCAGCAGTTTATTTCTCCGGGCGGCGTTAGGAGGTGAGCAGTTCTTC.

At least ten counts were recorded for this clonotype. The chain links TRBV2 to TRBJ2-5; 8 bases are a match to TRBD2. This CDR3 contains 14 residues. V gave up 7 bases and J gave up 5 bases; unmatched junction bases: 9. The germline CDR1 and CDR2 sequences are SNHLY and FYNNEI. The CDR3 sequence: CASIRGREVETQYF. The CDR3 DNA reads TGTGCCAGCATCCGAGGGCGGGAGGTGGAGACCCAGTACTTC.

The genes are TRBV28 and TRBJ1-2; D is perhaps TRBD1 (6 bases). Looked up from germline, CDR1 is MDHEN and CDR2 is SYDVKM. V was pared by 6 bases and J by 8 bases, with 19 bases between. The CDR3 runs to 14 residues. The CDR3 reads CASSFSGAGEGYTF. The DNA of the CDR3 is TGTGCCAGCAGCTTTTCTGGGGCAGGGGAAGGCTACACCTTC.

This clonotype has a handful of counts. The V and J genes are TRBV6-2 or TRBV6-3 and TRBJ2-5; the match to TRBD1 covers 8 bases. CDR1 MNHEY and CDR2 SVGEGT come from the germline V gene. Trimming removed 5 bases from V and 9 bases from J; junction bases left unmatched: 2. The CDR3 covers 11 residues. The CDR3, as DNA: TGTGCCAGCAGTCAGACAGGGGCCCAGTACTTC. Amino acids: CASSQTGAQYF.

J is TRBJ1-6 and V is TRBV6-1, with D possibly matching TRBD1 (5 bases). The ends were cut back, 7 bases at V and 8 bases at J, with 12 bases in the middle. This CDR3 has 13 amino acids. CDR1 is MNHNS, CDR2 SASEGT, per germline. CDR3 bases: TGTGCCAGCAAGGTCCAGGGTTATTCACCCCTCCACTTT. This gives the protein CASKVQGYSPLHF.

As for this clonotype: A read error may explain this, as a much larger clone is one base away. Since the CDR3 does not end with the conserved phenylalanine or tryptophan, this likely comes from a read error. The chain uses TRBV7-9 and TRBJ2-1; D assignment may be TRBD1 or TRBD2 (6 bases each). The CDR3 sequence is 14 residues long. Trimming shortened V by 3 bases and J by 3 bases, and 9 bases separated the two germline ends. From germline, CDR1 is SEHNR and CDR2 FQNEAQ (reference sequence). CDR3 in amino acids: CASSFGGLYNEQFS. The DNA of the CDR3 is TGTGCCAGCAGCTTTGGGGGGCTCTACAATGAGCAGTTCTCC.

This clonotype showed up just a few times. The chain has TRBV20-1 and TRBJ2-6; D remains ambiguous. V lost 3 bases and J lost 2, with 8 bases in between. Germline lookup yields CDR1 DFQATT and CDR2 SNEGSKA (reference sequence). The CDR3 consists of 14 residues. This CDR3 reads CSARAKAGANVLTF. CDR3 nucleotides: TGCAGTGCTAGGGCCAAAGCTGGGGCCAACGTCCTGACTTTC.

In DNA, the CDR3 is TGTGCCAGCAGCCCACGGCGGCAACCTTATGGCTACACCTTC. Protein product: CASSPRRQPYGYTF. The V gene is TRBV7-2, the J gene TRBJ1-2; D is ambiguous. Per the germline V gene, CDR1 is SGHTA and CDR2 is FQGNSA. The CDR3 sequence is 14 residues long. Between the trimmed V and J ends, which lost 5 bases and 5 bases, there was a span of 15 bases.

CDR3 sequence (DNA): TGTGCCAGCTCATCGGGAACAGGGGGTGGCAATCAGCCCCAGCATTTT. Its translation: CASSSGTGGGNQPQHF. The chain couples TRBV18 to TRBJ1-5; TRBD1 matches at 8 bases. Germline CDR1 is KGHSH and CDR2 is LQKENI. The trim removed 5 bases at V and 2 bases at J, leaving 8 bases unmatched. The CDR3 is 16 residues long.

This clonotype was detected many times. This chain uses TRBV6-2 or TRBV6-3 with TRBJ2-3; weak D call: TRBD2 (5 bases). Per the germline V gene, CDR1 is MNHEY and CDR2 is SVGEGT. The CDR3 length is 15 residues. V was shortened by 8 bases and J by 2 bases, with 17 bases between the two germline ends. This CDR3 is CASVPGVFSTDTQYF. CDR3 DNA sequence: TGTGCCAGCGTTCCCGGGGTTTTTTCCACAGATACGCAGTATTTT.

This chain uses TRBV6-1 with TRBJ1-1; D is perhaps TRBD1 (5 bases). V lost 7 bases, J lost 3 bases, and 18 bases lay in between. The germline V gene has CDR1 MNHNS and CDR2 SASEGT. CDR3 length equals 15 residues. For the CDR3, the DNA is TGTGCCAGCACCCACGCGGGGGGATGGGACACTGAAGCTTTCTTT. Translation: CASTHAGGWDTEAFF.

A remark on this clonotype: One base away lies a much larger clone, so this may be a sequencing read error. CDR3 sequence (DNA): TGTGCCAGCAGTTGGGGACGGGGGGAGAGTTCACCCCTCCACTTT. This sequence encodes CASSWGRGESSPLHF. The V call is TRBV6-9, the J call TRBJ1-6; tentative D call: TRBD1 (5 bases). The CDR3 has 15 amino acids. V dropped 4 bases and J dropped 9 bases, with 16 bases sitting between them. CDR1 and CDR2 (germline): MNHGY, SVAAGI.

The chain uses TRBV6-1 and TRBJ2-3; weak D call: TRBD2 (7 bases). Trimming took 8 bases from V and 3 from J, leaving 21 bases between them. This CDR3 is 16 amino acids long. Germline V gene data show CDR1 as MNHNS and CDR2 as SASEGT. CDR3: CASWGRGEGRTDTQYF. CDR3 nucleotide sequence: TGTGCCAGCTGGGGGAGGGGGGAGGGGCGGACAGATACGCAGTATTTT.

The gene calls are TRBV6-1 and TRBJ2-5; 7 positions match TRBD1. The CDR3 is 15 amino acids. The germline V gene encodes CDR1 MNHNS and CDR2 SASEGT. J was trimmed by 1 base and V by 5 bases; bases with no gene match: 7. The DNA of the CDR3 is TGTGCCAGCAGTCAGGGACAGATCCTCCAAGAGACCCAGTACTTC. It specifies CASSQGQILQETQYF.

This clonotype came up many times. This chain connects TRBV5-1 to TRBJ2-7, with D perhaps matching TRBD2 (6 bases). Germline CDR1 and CDR2: SGHRS and YFSETQ. The CDR3 sequence is 15 residues long. Deletions cut 5 bases from V and 0 bases from J, with 15 bases between. The CDR3 bases are TGCGCCAGCAGTGAGGAGGGGACTTCCTCCTACGAGCAGTACTTC. Its translation is CASSEEGTSSYEQYF.

The V call is TRBV6-1, the J call TRBJ1-2; TRBD1 agrees at 7 bases. V was clipped by 7 bases and J by 8 bases; unmatched bases: 16. The germline V gene encodes CDR1 MNHNS and CDR2 SASEGT. The CDR3 is 15 residues long. The CDR3 sequence is CASKPTTGQQQGYTF. The CDR3 DNA reads as TGTGCCAGCAAGCCTACCACGGGACAGCAGCAGGGCTACACCTTC.

This chain connects TRBV11-2 to TRBJ2-3; TRBD1 agrees at 10 bases. Germline loops: CDR1 SGHAT, CDR2 FQNNGV. With 1 base clipped from V and 4 bases from J, the junction kept 8 bases outside the gene matches. This CDR3 is built from 17 residues. The CDR3 region has the DNA TGTGCCAGCAGCTTAGTCGTCGGGACAGGGGCCGCAGATACGCAGTATTTT. Translating gives CASSLVVGTGAADTQYF.

The chain has TRBV29-1 and TRBJ1-1, with TRBD1 matching over 9 bases. The CDR3 has 14 amino acids. V was pared by 7 bases and J by 7 bases, with 13 bases of the junction left unmatched. Germline loops: CDR1 SQVTM, CDR2 ANQGSEA. CDR3 sequence (DNA): TGCAGCGGAGAATCGGGACAGGGAGTGGGTGAAGCTTTCTTT. Translating it yields CSGESGQGVGEAFF.

This clonotype occurred many times. The J gene is TRBJ2-5, the V gene TRBV3-1; D is possibly TRBD2 (6 bases). V shed 4 bases and J shed 4 bases, with 19 bases lying between them. The CDR3 spans 16 residues. From germline, CDR1 is LGHDT and CDR2 YNNKEL (reference sequence). The CDR3 region has the DNA TGTGCCAGCAGCCCCCTCCCCGCGGCGGGGCGAGAGACCCAGTACTTC. It is translated as CASSPLPAAGRETQYF.

This clonotype was observed a few times. V and J are TRBV24-1 and TRBJ2-3; TRBD1 or TRBD2 may be the D gene (6 bases each). Trimming took 5 bases from V and 2 from J, leaving 22 bases between them. The length of the CDR3 is 18 residues. Germline V gene lookup returns CDR1 KGHDR and CDR2 SFDVKD. CDR3 DNA: TGTGCCACCAGTGGTGGGGGGACACCCTGGGGGGTCACAGATACGCAGTATTTT. Translating gives CATSGGGTPWGVTDTQYF.